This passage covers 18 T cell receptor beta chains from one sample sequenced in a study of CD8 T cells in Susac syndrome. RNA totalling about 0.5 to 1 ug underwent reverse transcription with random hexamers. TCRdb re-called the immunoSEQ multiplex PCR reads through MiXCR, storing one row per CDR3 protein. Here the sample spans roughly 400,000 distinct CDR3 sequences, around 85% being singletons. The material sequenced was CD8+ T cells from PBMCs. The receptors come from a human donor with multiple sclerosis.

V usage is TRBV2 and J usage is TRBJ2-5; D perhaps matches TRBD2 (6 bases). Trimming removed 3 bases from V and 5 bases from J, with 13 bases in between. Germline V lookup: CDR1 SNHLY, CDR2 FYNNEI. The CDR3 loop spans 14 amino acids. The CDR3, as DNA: TGTGCCAGCAGTGATTGGAGGGGACGGGAGACCCAGTACTTC. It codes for CASSDWRGRETQYF.

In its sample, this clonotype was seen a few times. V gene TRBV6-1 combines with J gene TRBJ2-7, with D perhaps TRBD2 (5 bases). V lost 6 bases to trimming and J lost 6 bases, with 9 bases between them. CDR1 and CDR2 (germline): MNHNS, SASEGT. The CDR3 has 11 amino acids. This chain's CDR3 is CASRERGEQYF. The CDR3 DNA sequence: TGTGCCAGCAGGGAACGGGGCGAGCAGTACTTC.

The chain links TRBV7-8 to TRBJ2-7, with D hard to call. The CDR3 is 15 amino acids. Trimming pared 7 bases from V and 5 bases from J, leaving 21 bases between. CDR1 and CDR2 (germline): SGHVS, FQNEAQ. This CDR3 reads CASTPQTATDHEQYF. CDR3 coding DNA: TGTGCCAGCACCCCTCAGACGGCCACGGACCACGAGCAGTACTTC. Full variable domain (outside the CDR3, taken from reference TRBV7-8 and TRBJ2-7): GAGVSQSPRYKVAKRGQDVALRCDPISGHVSLFWYQQALGQGPEFLTYFQNEAQLDKSGLPSDRFFAERPEGSVSTLKIQRTQQEDSAVYLCASTPQTATDHEQYFGPGTRLTVT.

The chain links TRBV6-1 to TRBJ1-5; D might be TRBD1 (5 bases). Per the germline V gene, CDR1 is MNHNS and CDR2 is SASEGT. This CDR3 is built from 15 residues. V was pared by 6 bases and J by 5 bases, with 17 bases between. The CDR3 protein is CASRVLGTVDQPQHF. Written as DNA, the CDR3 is TGTGCCAGCAGGGTTCTCGGGACTGTCGATCAGCCCCAGCATTTT.

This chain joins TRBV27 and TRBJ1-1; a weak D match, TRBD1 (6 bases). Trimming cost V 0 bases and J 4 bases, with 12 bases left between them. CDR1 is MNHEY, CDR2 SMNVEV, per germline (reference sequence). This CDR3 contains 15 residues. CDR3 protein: CASSLSGGAATEAFF. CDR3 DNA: TGTGCCAGCAGTTTATCGGGGGGGGCGGCCACTGAAGCTTTCTTT.

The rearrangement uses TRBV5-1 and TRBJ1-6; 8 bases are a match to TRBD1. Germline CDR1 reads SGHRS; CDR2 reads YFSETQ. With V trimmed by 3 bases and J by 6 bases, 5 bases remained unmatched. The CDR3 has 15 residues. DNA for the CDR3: TGCGCCAGCAGCTCCCTCACAGGGGGTAATTCACCCCTCCACTTT. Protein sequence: CASSSLTGGNSPLHF. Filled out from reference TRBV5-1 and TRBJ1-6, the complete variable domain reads KAGVTQTPRYLIKTRGQQVTLSCSPISGHRSVSWYQQTPGQGLQFLFEYFSETQRNKGNFPGRFSGRQFSNSRSEMNVSTLELGDSALYLCASSSLTGGNSPLHFGNGTRLTVT.

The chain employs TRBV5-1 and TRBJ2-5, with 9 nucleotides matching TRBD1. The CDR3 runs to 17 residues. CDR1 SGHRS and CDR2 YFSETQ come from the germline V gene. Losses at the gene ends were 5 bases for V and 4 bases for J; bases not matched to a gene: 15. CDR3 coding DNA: TGCGCCAGCAGACACGGAACGACAGGGGGAGCTGGAGAGACCCAGTACTTC. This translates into CASRHGTTGGAGETQYF.

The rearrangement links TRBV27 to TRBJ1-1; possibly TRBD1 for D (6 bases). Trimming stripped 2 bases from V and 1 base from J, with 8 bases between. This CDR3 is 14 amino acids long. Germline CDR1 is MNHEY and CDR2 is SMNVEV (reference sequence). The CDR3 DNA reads TGTGCCAGCAGTTTACAGACAGGGAACACTGAAGCTTTCTTT. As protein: CASSLQTGNTEAFF.

CDR3 bases: TGCAGTGCTAGAGATCTCGGGACGGGACAGATATTCTCCTACGAGCAGTACTTC. Its translation is CSARDLGTGQIFSYEQYF. This sequence joins TRBV20-1 and TRBJ2-7, with TRBD1 matching 7 bases. CDR3 length equals 18 residues. V lost 0 bases to trimming and J lost 0 bases; unmatched junction nucleotides: 14. Looked up from germline, CDR1 is DFQATT and CDR2 is SNEGSKA (reference sequence).

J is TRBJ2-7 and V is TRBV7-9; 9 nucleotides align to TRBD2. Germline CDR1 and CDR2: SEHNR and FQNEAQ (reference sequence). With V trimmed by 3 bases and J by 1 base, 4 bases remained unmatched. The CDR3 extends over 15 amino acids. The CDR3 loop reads CASSLPLAGSYEQYF. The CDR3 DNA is TGTGCCAGCAGCTTGCCACTAGCGGGTTCCTACGAGCAGTACTTC.

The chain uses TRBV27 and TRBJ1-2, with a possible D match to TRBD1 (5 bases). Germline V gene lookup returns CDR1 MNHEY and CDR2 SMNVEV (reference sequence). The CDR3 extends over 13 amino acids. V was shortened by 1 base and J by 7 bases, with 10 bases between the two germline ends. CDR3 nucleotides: TGTGCCAGCAGTTTATTAGGGGCTACTGGCTACACCTTC. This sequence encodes CASSLLGATGYTF.

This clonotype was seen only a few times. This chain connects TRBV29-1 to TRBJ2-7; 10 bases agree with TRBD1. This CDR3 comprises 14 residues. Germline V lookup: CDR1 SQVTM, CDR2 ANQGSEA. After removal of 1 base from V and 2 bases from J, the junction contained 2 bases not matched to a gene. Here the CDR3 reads CSVEGDRGAYEQYF. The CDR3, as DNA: TGCAGCGTTGAAGGGGACAGGGGCGCCTACGAGCAGTACTTC.

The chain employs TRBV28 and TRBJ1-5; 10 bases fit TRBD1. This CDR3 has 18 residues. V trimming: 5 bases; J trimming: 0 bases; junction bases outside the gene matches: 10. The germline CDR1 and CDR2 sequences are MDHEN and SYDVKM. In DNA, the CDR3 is TGTGCCAGCAGTCCGCCCGGGACAGGGGACTATAGCAATCAGCCCCAGCATTTT. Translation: CASSPPGTGDYSNQPQHF.

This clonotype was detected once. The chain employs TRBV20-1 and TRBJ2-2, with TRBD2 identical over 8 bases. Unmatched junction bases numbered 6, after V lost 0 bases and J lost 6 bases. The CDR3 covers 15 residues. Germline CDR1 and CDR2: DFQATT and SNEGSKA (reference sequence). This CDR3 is CSARDEAGDAGELFF. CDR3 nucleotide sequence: TGCAGTGCTAGAGACGAAGCGGGAGATGCCGGGGAGCTGTTTTTT.

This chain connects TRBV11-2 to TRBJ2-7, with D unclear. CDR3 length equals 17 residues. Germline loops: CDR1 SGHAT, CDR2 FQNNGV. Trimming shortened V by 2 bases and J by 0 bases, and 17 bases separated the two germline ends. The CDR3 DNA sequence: TGTGCCAGCAGCTTATGGGCACGGGCGGAGAGCTCCTACGAGCAGTACTTC. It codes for CASSLWARAESSYEQYF.

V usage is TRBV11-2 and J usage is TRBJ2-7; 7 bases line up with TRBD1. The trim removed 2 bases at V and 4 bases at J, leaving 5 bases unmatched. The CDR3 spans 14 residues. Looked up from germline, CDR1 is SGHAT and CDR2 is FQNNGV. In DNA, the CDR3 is TGTGCCAGCAGCTTAACAGGGGATGGGTACGAGCAGTACTTC. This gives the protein CASSLTGDGYEQYF.

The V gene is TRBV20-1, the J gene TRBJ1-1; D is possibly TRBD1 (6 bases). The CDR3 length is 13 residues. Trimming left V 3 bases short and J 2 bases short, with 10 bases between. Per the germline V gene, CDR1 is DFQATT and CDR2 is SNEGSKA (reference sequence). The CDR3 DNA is TGCAGTGCTAGTGGGGGGGCAAACACTGAAGCTTTCTTT. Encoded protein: CSASGGANTEAFF.

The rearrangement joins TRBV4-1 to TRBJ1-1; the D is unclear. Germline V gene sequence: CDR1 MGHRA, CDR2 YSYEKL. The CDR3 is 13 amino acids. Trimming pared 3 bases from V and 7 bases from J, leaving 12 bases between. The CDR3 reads CASSQPLGHEAFF. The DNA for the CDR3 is TGCGCCAGCAGCCAGCCCCTGGGCCATGAAGCTTTCTTT.